This T cell receptor (beta chain) comes out of a study of monozygotic twins with inflammatory bowel disease. The CDR3 covers 14 residues. Germline V lookup: CDR1 SGHTA, CDR2 FQGTGA. Eight separate reactions per sample yielded the cDNA. TCRdb reprocessed the 5' RACE reads, keeping one entry per CDR3 protein, no DNA. The sample includes approximately 380,000 distinct CDR3 sequences. The TCR comes from a human donor with ulcerative colitis or Crohn's disease, or a healthy co-twin of an affected twin (not recorded which). The chain links TRBV7-3 to TRBJ2-3; lacking DNA, the TRBD1 call made by TCRdb goes unchecked. The sample was blood. CDR3 region: CASSLGHSTDTQYF.